This T cell receptor beta chain was sequenced in a study of shared clonotypes between healthy human individuals. In the study overall: Per donor, CD8 memory used one plate, CD8 naive used two, CD4 memory used three and CD4 naive used three. Study-level findings and limits: Represented diversity, genetic and exposure-history alike, was limited by few donors.

V was shortened by 6 bases and J by 0 bases, with 23 bases between the two germline ends. CDR1 is MDHEN and CDR2 is SYDVKM in the germline V gene. The CDR3 extends over 18 amino acids. As concerns this clone: Its antigen is not known.

The repertoire was sequenced with immunoSEQ multiplex PCR; TCRdb's copy has only in-frame clones and lacks some. Of about 2.3 million clones in the sample, about 92% are singletons; the top ten hold under 0.45%. The chain is built from TRBV28 and TRBJ1-2; the D is unclear. The TCR sequence derives from a man between 18 and 29 years old in good health. Some clones in this sample may be carry-over from other donors' samples. Material: naive CD4+ T cells from PBMCs. The subset was: CD45RA+ positively selected. CDR3: CASRAPGIVALANYGYTF. DNA of the CDR3: TGTGCCAGCAGGGCTCCGGGAATCGTGGCTTTAGCTAACTATGGCTACACCTTC.